The 14 T cell receptor beta chains below were found in one sample sequenced in a study of blood T cell repertoires in COVID-19. Generated by immunoSEQ multiplex PCR, the TCRdb table keeps only in-frame clones and is missing some. Of around 170,000 clones in the sample, 80% to 90% were seen once. Source material: peripheral blood. The receptors originated from a man aged 18 to 29 who had recovered from COVID-19.

V and J are TRBV19 and TRBJ1-6, with TRBD1 matching over 8 bases. V shed 5 bases, J shed 7 bases, and the junction held 7 bases outside the gene matches. The CDR3 contains 15 residues. CDR1 LNHDA and CDR2 SQIVND come from the germline V gene (reference sequence). The CDR3 loop reads CASSRQGSQNSPLHF. The CDR3 nucleotides read TGTGCCAGTAGTCGACAGGGGTCGCAGAATTCACCCCTCCACTTT.

The chain joins TRBV3-1 (or the pseudogene TRBV3-2) to TRBJ2-3, with D perhaps TRBD2 (6 bases). With 0 bases removed from V and 2 bases from J, the gap between germline ends came to 18 bases. CDR3 length: 18 amino acids. Germline-derived CDR1 and CDR2 are LGHDT and YNNKEL (reference sequence). The CDR3 sequence is CASSQDGGRPGITDTQYF. CDR3 DNA: TGTGCCAGCAGCCAAGACGGAGGGAGGCCAGGGATCACAGATACGCAGTATTTT.

The chain employs TRBV19 and TRBJ1-2; 7 nucleotides align to TRBD1. The junction had 7 bases not matched to a gene; V was cut back by 5 bases and J by 7 bases. There are 13 residues in the CDR3. In germline, CDR1 is LNHDA, CDR2 SQIVND (reference sequence). The CDR3 DNA is TGTGCCAGTAGTTTAGGGACAGTATCTGGCTACACCTTC. Protein product: CASSLGTVSGYTF.

The chain links TRBV7-8 to TRBJ2-1; D unclear. V lost 7 bases to trimming and J lost 0 bases, with 10 bases between them. Germline CDR1 SGHVS, CDR2 FQNEAQ. This CDR3 is 14 amino acids long. CDR3 nucleotide sequence: TGTGCCAGCAACCCCGCGGCCTCCTACAATGAGCAGTTCTTC. Amino acids: CASNPAASYNEQFF.

The rearrangement joins TRBV6-5 to TRBJ2-3; a weak D match, TRBD2 (6 bases). Trimming took 2 bases from V and 2 from J, leaving 8 bases between them. CDR3 length: 14 residues. In germline, CDR1 is MNHEY, CDR2 SVGAGI. The CDR3 sequence is CASSYRETTDTQYF. DNA of the CDR3: TGTGCCAGCAGTTACCGGGAGACCACAGATACGCAGTATTTT.

This chain uses TRBV19 with TRBJ2-2, with 8 bases aligning to TRBD1. The CDR3 loop spans 13 amino acids. CDR1 is LNHDA and CDR2 is SQIVND in the germline V gene (reference sequence). The junction had 4 bases not matched to a gene; V was cut back by 10 bases and J by 3 bases. The CDR3 DNA reads as TGTGCCACCGGACAGGGCTACACCGGGGAGCTGTTTTTT. Its protein is CATGQGYTGELFF. Based on the CDR3 plus reference TRBV19 and TRBJ2-2, the full variable domain is DGGITQSPKYLFRKEGQNVTLSCEQNLNHDAMYWYRQDPGQGLRLIYYSQIVNDFQKGDIAEGYSVSREKKESFPLTVTSAQKNPTAFYLCATGQGYTGELFFGEGSRLTVL.

This rearrangement joins TRBV7-2 to TRBJ2-5, with 13 bases fitting TRBD2. This CDR3 comprises 16 residues. Per the germline V gene, CDR1 is SGHTA and CDR2 is FQGNSA. V lost 6 bases and J lost 2; bases outside the gene matches: 6. CDR3 sequence (DNA): TGTGCCAGCAGACCCACTAGCGGGAGGGGACAAGAGACCCAGTACTTC. It specifies CASRPTSGRGQETQYF.

The chain recombines TRBV29-1 with TRBJ1-1, with a tentative D call TRBD1 (6 bases). The CDR3 sequence is 13 residues long. From germline, CDR1 is SQVTM and CDR2 ANQGSEA. The CDR3 coding sequence is TGCAGGGTAGCACAGGGTGTGAACACTGAAGCTTTCTTT. It encodes CRVAQGVNTEAFF.

The chain employs TRBV9 and TRBJ2-5; tentatively, D is TRBD2 (6 bases). CDR3 size: 14 residues. V dropped 4 bases and J dropped 2 bases, with 12 bases sitting between them. Germline V lookup: CDR1 SGDLS, CDR2 YYNGEE. DNA for the CDR3: TGTGCCAGCAGCTCCTTTGGGGGGCAAGAGACCCAGTACTTC. It translates to CASSSFGGQETQYF.

Concerning this clone itself: Germline is not matched at one junction end, which may reflect a read error. The rearrangement uses TRBV18 and TRBJ1-2; TRBD1 aligns across 11 bases. CDR3 size: 14 residues. Germline assignment: CDR1 KGHSH and CDR2 LQKENI. CDR3 in DNA: TGTGCCAGCGCACCAGGGACAGGGGGCTATGGCTACACCTTC. Translation: CASAPGTGGYGYTF.

V gene TRBV19 combines with J gene TRBJ2-5; 9 bases align to TRBD1. The J segment lost 2 bases and the V segment lost 6 bases, leaving 7 bases of the junction unmatched. The CDR3 is made up of 15 amino acids. Germline V gene lookup returns CDR1 LNHDA and CDR2 SQIVND (reference sequence). The CDR3 region is CASRPLDRGQETQYF. CDR3 DNA: TGTGCCAGTAGGCCCCTCGACAGGGGGCAAGAGACCCAGTACTTC. The full variable domain, completed using reference TRBV19 and TRBJ2-5, is DGGITQSPKYLFRKEGQNVTLSCEQNLNHDAMYWYRQDPGQGLRLIYYSQIVNDFQKGDIAEGYSVSREKKESFPLTVTSAQKNPTAFYLCASRPLDRGQETQYFGPGTRLLVL.

This chain joins TRBV6-2 or TRBV6-3 and TRBJ1-1, with a tentative D call TRBD1 (5 bases). The CDR3 is 12 residues long. The germline V gene has CDR1 MNHEY and CDR2 SVGEGT. The V end was cut by 6 bases, the J end by 4 bases, with 9 bases between. CDR3 bases: TGTGCCAGCAGCAAGGGGCGCACTGAAGCTTTCTTT. It yields the protein CASSKGRTEAFF.

In this sample, this clone turned up once. The chain uses TRBV6-2 or TRBV6-3 and TRBJ1-2, with D possibly TRBD1 on 5 matching bases. V was trimmed by 4 bases and J by 2 bases, leaving 5 bases between them. Germline values: CDR1 MNHEY, CDR2 SVGEGT. This CDR3 is 12 amino acids long. DNA of the CDR3: TGTGCCAGCAGTTGGACAAACTATGGCTACACCTTC. Translation: CASSWTNYGYTF.

The J gene is TRBJ2-1, the V gene TRBV19, with 9 bases lining up with TRBD2. The CDR3 is 14 amino acids. Germline lookup yields CDR1 LNHDA and CDR2 SQIVND (reference sequence). Trimming took 4 bases from V and 6 from J; bases not matched to a gene: 4. Here the CDR3 reads CASSNSAGGNEQFF. CDR3 coding DNA: TGTGCCAGTAGTAACTCAGCGGGAGGCAATGAGCAGTTCTTC. Based on the CDR3 plus reference TRBV19 and TRBJ2-1, the full variable domain is DGGITQSPKYLFRKEGQNVTLSCEQNLNHDAMYWYRQDPGQGLRLIYYSQIVNDFQKGDIAEGYSVSREKKESFPLTVTSAQKNPTAFYLCASSNSAGGNEQFFGPGTRLTVL.